The 12 T cell receptor beta chains in this list originate from one sample, sequenced in a study of T cell responses to AZD1222 COVID-19 vaccine. Profiling relied on immunoSEQ multiplex PCR, and the TCRdb table lists in-frame clones only, not all of them. The sample records 100,000 to 150,000 clones, more than 80% being singletons. The source material was peripheral blood, sampled 28 days after the second AZD1222 dose. All receptors derive from an adult who received the AZD1222 COVID-19 vaccine.

The V and J genes are TRBV7-9 and TRBJ1-5; TRBD1 agrees at 12 bases. This CDR3 comprises 15 residues. Germline V gene lookup returns CDR1 SEHNR and CDR2 FQNEAQ (reference sequence). V lost 4 bases to trimming and J lost 4 bases; unmatched junction nucleotides: 2. The CDR3 loop reads CASSSGQGANQPQHF. In DNA, the CDR3 is TGTGCCAGCAGCTCGGGACAGGGGGCTAATCAGCCCCAGCATTTT. The whole variable domain, remainder taken from reference TRBV7-9 and TRBJ1-5, is DTGVSQNPRHKITKRGQNVTFRCDPISEHNRLYWYRQTLGQGPEFLTYFQNEAQLEKSRLLSDRFSAERPKGSFSTLEIQRTEQGDSAMYLCASSSGQGANQPQHFGDGTRLSIL.

The chain has TRBV18 and TRBJ2-7, with 7 bases lining up with TRBD1. The CDR3 sequence is 15 residues long. The germline gives CDR1 KGHSH, CDR2 LQKENI. The trim removed 2 bases at V and 3 bases at J, leaving 7 bases unmatched. The CDR3 region is CASSPGTGDVYEQYF. CDR3 nucleotide sequence: TGTGCCAGCTCACCAGGCACAGGGGACGTCTACGAGCAGTACTTC. Using reference TRBV18 and TRBJ2-7 for the parts outside the CDR3, the full variable domain is NAGVMQNPRHLVRRRGQEARLRCSPMKGHSHVYWYRQLPEEGLKFMVYLQKENIIDESGMPKERFSAEFPKEGPSILRIQQVVRGDSAAYFCASSPGTGDVYEQYFGPGTRLTVT.

The chain combines TRBV6-1 with TRBJ1-1; 9 bases fit TRBD1. This CDR3 region has 16 residues. J was trimmed by 5 bases and V by 4 bases; bases with no gene match: 11. Germline V gene data show CDR1 as MNHNS and CDR2 as SASEGT. The CDR3 here is CASSGLQGARGTEAFF. Written as DNA, the CDR3 is TGTGCCAGCAGTGGCCTACAGGGGGCTCGGGGGACTGAAGCTTTCTTT.

The chain combines TRBV5-1 with TRBJ2-2; D tentatively fits TRBD1 or TRBD2 (5 bases each). V lost 4 bases and J lost 4, with 20 bases in between. The CDR3 is 17 amino acids. The V gene's germline CDR1 is SGHRS and CDR2 YFSETQ. Written as DNA, the CDR3 is TGCGCCAGCAGCCTCCGGGCGTTCGGGACCTTCACCGGGGAGCTGTTTTTT. Residues: CASSLRAFGTFTGELFF. The full variable domain, completed using reference TRBV5-1 and TRBJ2-2, is KAGVTQTPRYLIKTRGQQVTLSCSPISGHRSVSWYQQTPGQGLQFLFEYFSETQRNKGNFPGRFSGRQFSNSRSEMNVSTLELGDSALYLCASSLRAFGTFTGELFFGEGSRLTVL.

The rearrangement links TRBV19 to TRBJ2-7; 9 positions match TRBD1. With V trimmed by 3 bases and J by 7 bases, 16 bases remained unmatched. The CDR3 contains 17 residues. Germline V gene data show CDR1 as LNHDA and CDR2 as SQIVND (reference sequence). The CDR3 coding sequence is TGTGCCAGTAGTATGTGGCCGGGACAGGGATCCCCCGGAGAGCAGTACTTC. This codes for CASSMWPGQGSPGEQYF.

This chain links TRBV11-2 with TRBJ2-2, with no clear D. Germline values: CDR1 SGHAT, CDR2 FQNNGV. Deletions cut 5 bases from V and 5 bases from J, with 12 bases between. The length of the CDR3 is 14 residues. In nucleotides, the CDR3 is TGTGCCAGCAGCCATGACCCGCCGACCGGGGAGCTGTTTTTT. This sequence encodes CASSHDPPTGELFF.

The V and J genes are TRBV5-4 and TRBJ2-7; a weak D match, TRBD2 (6 bases). The CDR3 is 14 amino acids. The V gene lost 6 bases and the J gene lost 6 bases, with 19 bases spanning the gap. The germline V gene encodes CDR1 SGHNT and CDR2 YYREEE (reference sequence). CDR3 nucleotides: TGTGCCAGCACCCGGCCGGGGGTGCCTTTCGAGCAGTACTTC. Its translation: CASTRPGVPFEQYF. Complete variable domain (other parts from reference TRBV5-4 and TRBJ2-7): ETGVTQSPTHLIKTRGQQVTLRCSSQSGHNTVSWYQQALGQGPQFIFQYYREEENGRGNFPPRFSGLQFPNYSSELNVNALELDDSALYLCASTRPGVPFEQYFGPGTRLTVT.

V and J are TRBV12-3 or TRBV12-4 and TRBJ2-2; D is unresolved. The CDR3 extends over 11 amino acids. The ends were cut back, 6 bases at V and 6 bases at J, with 5 bases in the middle. DNA of the CDR3: TGTGCCAGCAGCCCCCCCGGGGAGCTGTTTTTT. Amino acids: CASSPPGELFF.

This clone was seen once. This chain joins TRBV6-2 or TRBV6-3 and TRBJ1-2, with TRBD1 matching over 10 bases. Per germline, CDR1 MNHEY and CDR2 SVGEGT. The CDR3 runs to 15 residues. With 0 bases clipped from V and 5 bases from J, the junction kept 3 bases outside the gene matches. CDR3: CASSYSGTGDYGYTF. CDR3 bases: TGTGCCAGCAGTTACTCCGGGACAGGGGATTATGGCTACACCTTC.

The V gene is TRBV19, the J gene TRBJ2-7, with 9 positions matching TRBD1. Unmatched junction bases numbered 3, after V lost 4 bases and J lost 2 bases. CDR3 length equals 14 residues. CDR1 LNHDA and CDR2 SQIVND come from the germline V gene (reference sequence). The CDR3: CASSTDRGTYEQYF. As DNA, the CDR3 is TGTGCCAGTAGTACCGACAGGGGGACCTACGAGCAGTACTTC. Full variable domain (rest looked up from reference TRBV19 and TRBJ2-7): DGGITQSPKYLFRKEGQNVTLSCEQNLNHDAMYWYRQDPGQGLRLIYYSQIVNDFQKGDIAEGYSVSREKKESFPLTVTSAQKNPTAFYLCASSTDRGTYEQYFGPGTRLTVT.

The chain joins TRBV7-2 to TRBJ1-2, with 10 positions matching TRBD1. The CDR3 length is 15 residues. With 6 bases clipped from V and 7 bases from J, the junction kept 11 bases outside the gene matches. Germline loops: CDR1 SGHTA, CDR2 FQGNSA. The DNA of the CDR3 is TGTGCCAGCAGTTACGACCGACAGGGGGCTTCTGGCTACACCTTC. Its translation is CASSYDRQGASGYTF.

The table lists this clone with a few counts. This sequence joins TRBV19 and TRBJ1-5, with D hard to call. The V end lost 3 bases, the J end lost 1 base, and 7 bases lay between the germline ends. The CDR3 spans 14 residues. Germline V gives CDR1 LNHDA, CDR2 SQIVND (reference sequence). The CDR3 DNA sequence: TGTGCCAGTAGTATCGGAGACAGCAATCAGCCCCAGCATTTT. Translation: CASSIGDSNQPQHF.